Each of the 13 T cell receptor beta chains below was sequenced from the same sample in a study of shared clonotypes between healthy human individuals. Clones were read by immunoSEQ multiplex PCR, and TCRdb kept only the in-frame ones, dropping some. This sample yields about 330,000 clones, of which 74% are seen a single time; about 9.4% belongs to the top ten. Sequencing was done on a sample of memory CD4+ T cells sorted from blood. As for subset: CD45RA-negative fraction. The receptors here all came from a man aged 25 to 40 in good health.

The V and J genes are TRBV9 and TRBJ2-7; 7 bases are shared with TRBD1. Germline CDR1 SGDLS, CDR2 YYNGEE. The length of the CDR3 is 15 residues. V lost 4 bases and J lost 0; bases outside the gene matches: 7. CDR3 protein: CASSLMGQNSYEQYF. CDR3 sequence (DNA): TGTGCCAGCAGCTTGATGGGACAGAACTCCTACGAGCAGTACTTC. Combining the CDR3 with reference TRBV9 and TRBJ2-7 gives the whole variable domain DSGVTQTPKHLITATGQRVTLRCSPRSGDLSVYWYQQSLDQGLQFLIQYYNGEERAKGNILERFSAQQFPDLHSELNLSSLELGDSALYFCASSLMGQNSYEQYFGPGTRLTVT.

The rearrangement links TRBV29-1 to TRBJ2-3, with D perhaps matching TRBD2 (5 bases). V was pared by 3 bases and J by 0 bases, with 7 bases between. Germline CDR1 reads SQVTM; CDR2 reads ANQGSEA. The length of the CDR3 is 13 residues. Written as DNA, the CDR3 is TGCAGCGTTGAGGGAGCTAGCACAGATACGCAGTATTTT. Its translation: CSVEGASTDTQYF.

The V gene is TRBV9, the J gene TRBJ1-1; tentatively, D is TRBD1 (6 bases). Germline V lookup: CDR1 SGDLS, CDR2 YYNGEE. Trimming shortened V by 6 bases and J by 1 base, and 16 bases separated the two germline ends. The CDR3 contains 15 residues. The CDR3 DNA follows: TGTGCCAGCAACCAGGGGACGGACTGGAACACTGAAGCTTTCTTT. It specifies CASNQGTDWNTEAFF.

CDR3 amino acids: CASSDGQGGLTDTQYF. In nucleotides, the CDR3 is TGTGCCAGCAGTGATGGGCAGGGGGGGCTCACAGATACGCAGTATTTT. This chain uses TRBV6-1 with TRBJ2-3; D is possibly TRBD1 or TRBD2 (7 bases each). The germline CDR1 and CDR2 sequences are MNHNS and SASEGT. The germline V and J ends were trimmed by 3 bases and 2 bases, with 15 bases remaining between them. This CDR3 has 16 residues.

The V gene is TRBV2, the J gene TRBJ1-5, with 8 nucleotides matching TRBD1. V was clipped by 4 bases and J by 1 base; unmatched bases: 0. Germline V gene sequence: CDR1 SNHLY, CDR2 FYNNEI. This CDR3 is built from 14 residues. The CDR3 region is CASSGTGSNQPQHF. The CDR3 region has the DNA TGTGCCAGCAGTGGGACAGGGAGCAATCAGCCCCAGCATTTT.

V and J are TRBV27 and TRBJ1-4; 7 bases fit TRBD1. CDR1 MNHEY and CDR2 SMNVEV come from the germline V gene (reference sequence). This CDR3 comprises 15 residues. V gave up 4 bases and J gave up 2 bases; unmatched junction bases: 4. Here the CDR3 reads CASSSTGATNEKLFF. DNA of the CDR3: TGTGCCAGCAGTTCCACAGGGGCGACTAATGAAAAACTGTTTTTT. Based on the CDR3 plus reference TRBV27 and TRBJ1-4, the full variable domain is EAQVTQNPRYLITVTGKKLTVTCSQNMNHEYMSWYRQDPGLGLRQIYYSMNVEVTDKGDVPEGYKVSRKEKRNFPLILESPSPNQTSLYFCASSSTGATNEKLFFGSGTQLSVL.

V usage is TRBV9 and J usage is TRBJ2-7, with 8 bases aligning to TRBD1. J gave up 7 bases and V 0 bases, and 9 bases lay outside the gene matches. Germline CDR1 is SGDLS and CDR2 is YYNGEE. The CDR3 length is 15 residues. CDR3 DNA: TGTGCCAGCAGCGTAGGACAGGGGAGAATAGGTGAGCAGTACTTC. Encoded protein: CASSVGQGRIGEQYF.

The V call is TRBV28, the J call TRBJ1-4; TRBD1 is a possible D gene (6 bases). The germline V gene has CDR1 MDHEN and CDR2 SYDVKM. V lost 3 bases and J 7 bases, leaving 15 bases between the germline ends. The CDR3 is 15 residues long. The CDR3 DNA reads as TGTGCCAGCAGTTTGCACAGGGTAGGAGGTGAAAAACTGTTTTTT. This translates into CASSLHRVGGEKLFF.

This chain links TRBV27 with TRBJ1-3; TRBD1 matches at 8 bases. The trim removed 6 bases at V and 1 base at J, leaving 5 bases unmatched. The CDR3 contains 15 residues. Germline CDR1 MNHEY, CDR2 SMNVEV (reference sequence). Here the CDR3 DNA reads TGTGCCAGCAGCCCCGACAGGGGTTCTGGAAACACCATATATTTT. Translating it yields CASSPDRGSGNTIYF.

Remarks on this clone: A much larger clone differs from this one at a single base, so this may be a read error. Other DNA sequences within the sample encode an identical CDR3. The chain employs TRBV5-1 and TRBJ2-5, with unresolved D. The CDR3 sequence is 12 residues long. The V end was cut by 0 bases, the J end by 2 bases, with 2 bases between. Germline CDR1 SGHRS, CDR2 YFSETQ. In nucleotides, the CDR3 is TGCGCCAGCAGCTTGGAACAAGAGACCCAGTACTTC. Translation gives CASSLEQETQYF. Looking up the rest from reference TRBV5-1 and TRBJ2-5 gives the full variable domain: KAGVTQTPRYLIKTRGQQVTLSCSPISGHRSVSWYQQTPGQGLQFLFEYFSETQRNKGNFPGRFSGRQFSNSRSEMNVSTLELGDSALYLCASSLEQETQYFGPGTRLLVL.

This clone was recorded at least ten times. The chain recombines TRBV9 with TRBJ2-3; TRBD2 matches 7 bases. The ends lost 0 bases at V and 2 bases at J; junction bases unmatched: 6. The CDR3 runs to 16 residues. CDR1 and CDR2 from the germline V gene are SGDLS and YYNGEE. The CDR3 protein is CASSVALSGDTDTQYF. CDR3 DNA sequence: TGTGCCAGCAGCGTAGCTTTAAGCGGGGACACAGATACGCAGTATTTT.

This clone was counted between two and nine times. This sequence joins TRBV27 and TRBJ2-5, with TRBD1 identical over 8 bases. J gave up 4 bases and V 5 bases, and 9 bases lay outside the gene matches. In germline, CDR1 is MNHEY, CDR2 SMNVEV (reference sequence). CDR3 length equals 15 residues. The CDR3 coding sequence is TGTGCCAGCAGTCCAGGACAGGGAAGATCAGAGACCCAGTACTTC. Its translation is CASSPGQGRSETQYF.

This sequence joins TRBV19 and TRBJ1-5; 8 nucleotides align to TRBD1. With 1 base clipped from V and 7 bases from J, the junction kept 9 bases outside the gene matches. The germline gives CDR1 LNHDA, CDR2 SQIVND (reference sequence). The CDR3 spans 16 residues. The CDR3 loop is CASSIGWGDRGQPQHF. The CDR3 bases are TGTGCCAGTAGTATAGGGTGGGGAGACAGGGGCCAGCCCCAGCATTTT.